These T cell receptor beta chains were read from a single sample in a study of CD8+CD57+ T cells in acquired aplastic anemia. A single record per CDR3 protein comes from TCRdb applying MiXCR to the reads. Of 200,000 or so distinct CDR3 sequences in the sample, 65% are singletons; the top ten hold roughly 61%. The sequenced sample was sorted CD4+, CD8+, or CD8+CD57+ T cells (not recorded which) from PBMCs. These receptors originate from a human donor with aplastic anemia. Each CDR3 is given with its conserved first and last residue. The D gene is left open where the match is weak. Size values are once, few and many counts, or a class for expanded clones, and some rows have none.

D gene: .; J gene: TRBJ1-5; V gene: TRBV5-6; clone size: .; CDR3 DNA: TGTGCCAGCAGCTTGGGAGACGTTAGCAATCAGCCCCAGCATTTT; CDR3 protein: CASSLGDVSNQPQHF
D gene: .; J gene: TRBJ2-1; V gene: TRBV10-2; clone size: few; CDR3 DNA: TGCGCCAGCAGTGAGGACCGAGGCTACAATGAGCAGTTCTTC; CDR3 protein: CASSEDRGYNEQFF
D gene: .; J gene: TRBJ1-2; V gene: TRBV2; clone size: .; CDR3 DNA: TGTGCCAGCAGTGACATTAGGAGGGGCCTGGGCTATGGCTACACCTTC; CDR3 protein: CASSDIRRGLGYGYTF
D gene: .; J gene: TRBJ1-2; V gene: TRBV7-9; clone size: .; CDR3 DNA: TGTGCCAGCAGCTTAGGAGGGCCCCCGGCTAACTATGGCTACACCTTC; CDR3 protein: CASSLGGPPANYGYTF
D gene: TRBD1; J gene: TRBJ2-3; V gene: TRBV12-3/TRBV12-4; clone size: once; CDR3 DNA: TGTGCCAGCAGTTTACGGACAGGGGGGGCAGATACGCAGTATTTT; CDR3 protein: CASSLRTGGADTQYF
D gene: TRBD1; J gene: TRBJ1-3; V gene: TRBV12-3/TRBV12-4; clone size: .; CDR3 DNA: TGTGCCAGCAGTCCTCGACAGGGGTGGTCTGGAAACACCATATATTTT; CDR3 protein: CASSPRQGWSGNTIYF
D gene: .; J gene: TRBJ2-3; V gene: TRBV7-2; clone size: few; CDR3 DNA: TGTGCCAGCACCTCTACTATCTCCCCCACAGATACGCAGTATTTT; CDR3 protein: CASTSTISPTDTQYF
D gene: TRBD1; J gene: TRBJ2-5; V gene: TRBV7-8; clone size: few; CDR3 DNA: TGTGCCAGCAGCTTAGACAGGGGGCGCATGTCGGAGACCCAGTACTTC; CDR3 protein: CASSLDRGRMSETQYF
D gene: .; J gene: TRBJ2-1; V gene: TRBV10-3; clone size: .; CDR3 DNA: TGTGCCATCAGTGAGTCCTATTACAATGAGCAGTTCTTC; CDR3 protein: CAISESYYNEQFF
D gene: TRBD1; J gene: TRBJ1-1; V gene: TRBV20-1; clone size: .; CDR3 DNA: TGCAGTGCTCCCCCCGCGACAGGGGACACTGAAGCTTTCTTT; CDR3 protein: CSAPPATGDTEAFF
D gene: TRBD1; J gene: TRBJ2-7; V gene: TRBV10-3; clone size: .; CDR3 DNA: TGTGCCATCAGCACTACAGGGGACGAGCAGTACTTC; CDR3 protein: CAISTTGDEQYF
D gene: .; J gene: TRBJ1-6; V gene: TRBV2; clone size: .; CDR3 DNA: TGTGCCAGCAGCGGGACGGACCGGGGAGCCCTCCACTTT; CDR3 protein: CASSGTDRGALHF
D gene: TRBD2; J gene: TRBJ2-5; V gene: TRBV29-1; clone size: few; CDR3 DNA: TGCAGCTTCCTGGGGGGGTTAGGGAGAGAGACCCAGTACTTC; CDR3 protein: CSFLGGLGRETQYF
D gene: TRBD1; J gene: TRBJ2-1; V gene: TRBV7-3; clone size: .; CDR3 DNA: TGTGCCAGCAGCTTTCCGGGACAGGGTGACAATGAGCAGTTCTTC; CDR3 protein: CASSFPGQGDNEQFF